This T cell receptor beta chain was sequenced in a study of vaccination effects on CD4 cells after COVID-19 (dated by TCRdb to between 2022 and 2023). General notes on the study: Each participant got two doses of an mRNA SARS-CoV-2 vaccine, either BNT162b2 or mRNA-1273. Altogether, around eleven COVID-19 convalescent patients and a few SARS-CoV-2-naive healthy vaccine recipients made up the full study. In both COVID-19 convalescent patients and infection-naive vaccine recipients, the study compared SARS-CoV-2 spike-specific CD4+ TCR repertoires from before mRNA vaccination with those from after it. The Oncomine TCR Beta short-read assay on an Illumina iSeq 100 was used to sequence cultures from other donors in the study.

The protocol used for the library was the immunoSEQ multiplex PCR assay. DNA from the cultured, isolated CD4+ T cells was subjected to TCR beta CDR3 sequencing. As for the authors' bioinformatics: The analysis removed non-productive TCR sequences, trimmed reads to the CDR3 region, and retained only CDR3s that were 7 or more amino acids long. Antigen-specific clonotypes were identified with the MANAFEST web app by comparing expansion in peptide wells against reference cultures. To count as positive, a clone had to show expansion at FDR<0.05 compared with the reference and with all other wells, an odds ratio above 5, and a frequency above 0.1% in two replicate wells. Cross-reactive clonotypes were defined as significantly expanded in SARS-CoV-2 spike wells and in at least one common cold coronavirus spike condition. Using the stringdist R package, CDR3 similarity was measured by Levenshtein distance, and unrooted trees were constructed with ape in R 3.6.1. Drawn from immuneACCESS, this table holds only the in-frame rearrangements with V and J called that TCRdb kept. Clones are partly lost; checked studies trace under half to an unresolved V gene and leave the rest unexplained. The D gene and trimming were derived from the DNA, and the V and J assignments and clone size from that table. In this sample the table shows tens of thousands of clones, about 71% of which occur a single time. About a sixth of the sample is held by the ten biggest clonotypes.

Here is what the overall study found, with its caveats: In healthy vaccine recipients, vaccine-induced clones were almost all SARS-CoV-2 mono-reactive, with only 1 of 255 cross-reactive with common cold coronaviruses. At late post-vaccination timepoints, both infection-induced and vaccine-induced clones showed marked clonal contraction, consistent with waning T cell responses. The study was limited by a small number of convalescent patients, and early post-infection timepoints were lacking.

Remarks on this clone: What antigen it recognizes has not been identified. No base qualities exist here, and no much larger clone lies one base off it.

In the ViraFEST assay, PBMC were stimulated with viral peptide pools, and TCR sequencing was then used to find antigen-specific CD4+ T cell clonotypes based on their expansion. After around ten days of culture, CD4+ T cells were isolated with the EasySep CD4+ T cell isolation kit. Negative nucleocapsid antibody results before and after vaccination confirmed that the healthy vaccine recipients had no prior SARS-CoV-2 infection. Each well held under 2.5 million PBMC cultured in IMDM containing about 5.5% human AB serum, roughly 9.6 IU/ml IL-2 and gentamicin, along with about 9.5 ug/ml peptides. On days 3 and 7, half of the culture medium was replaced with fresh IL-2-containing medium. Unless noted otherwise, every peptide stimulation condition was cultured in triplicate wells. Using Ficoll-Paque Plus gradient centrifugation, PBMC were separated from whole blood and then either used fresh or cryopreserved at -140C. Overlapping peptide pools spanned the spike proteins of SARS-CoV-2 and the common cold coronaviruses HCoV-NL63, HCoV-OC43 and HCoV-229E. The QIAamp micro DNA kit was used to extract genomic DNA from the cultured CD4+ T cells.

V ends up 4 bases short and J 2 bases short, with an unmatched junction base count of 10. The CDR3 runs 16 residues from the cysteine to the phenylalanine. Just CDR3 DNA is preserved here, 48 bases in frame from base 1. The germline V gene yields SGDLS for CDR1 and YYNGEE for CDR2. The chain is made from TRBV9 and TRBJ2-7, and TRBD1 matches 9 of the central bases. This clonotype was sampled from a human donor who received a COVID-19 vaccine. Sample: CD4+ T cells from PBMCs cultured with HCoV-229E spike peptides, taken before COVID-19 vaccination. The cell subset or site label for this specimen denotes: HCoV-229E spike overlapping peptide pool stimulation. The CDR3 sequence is CASSPRQGQGAYEQYF. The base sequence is TGTGCCAGCAGCCCCCGGCAGGGACAGGGTGCCTACGAGCAGTACTTC.